This paragraph covers one T cell receptor beta chain sequence. No antigen is known for it. 13 Jbeta primers and 60 Vbeta primers were used for the PCR. Sequencing used immunoSEQ multiplex PCR; TCRdb keeps in-frame clones, though not all of them. Of around 180,000 clones in the sample, about 80% were seen once. The V gene's germline CDR1 is MNHEY and CDR2 SVGAGI. J lost 6 bases, V lost 5 bases, and 6 bases had no gene match. CDR3 length equals 15 residues. The sample is drawn from a study of cytomegalovirus exposure and HLA in healthy donors. About the study: Assignment to the Caucasian-associated ancestry cluster applied to around 76% of the approximately 360 genotyped donors. Regarding the study as a whole: Usually a TCR sequence was rare, but some public TCRs were found in many donors. A missense DCLRE1C variant was associated with V- and J-gene trimming of TCR beta chains in a later analysis, and an independent cohort replicated the association.

Healthy bone marrow donors made up the donor group. The sequenced sample was PBMCs. This clonotype originated in a woman aged 25 to 45 in good health and CMV-seropositive. The gene calls are TRBV6-5 and TRBJ2-2; 10 bases map to TRBD2. CDR3 sequence reads: CASSLAGELAGELFF. The CDR3 DNA reads TGTGCCAGCAGTCTAGCGGGAGAGCTCGCCGGGGAGCTGTTTTTT.